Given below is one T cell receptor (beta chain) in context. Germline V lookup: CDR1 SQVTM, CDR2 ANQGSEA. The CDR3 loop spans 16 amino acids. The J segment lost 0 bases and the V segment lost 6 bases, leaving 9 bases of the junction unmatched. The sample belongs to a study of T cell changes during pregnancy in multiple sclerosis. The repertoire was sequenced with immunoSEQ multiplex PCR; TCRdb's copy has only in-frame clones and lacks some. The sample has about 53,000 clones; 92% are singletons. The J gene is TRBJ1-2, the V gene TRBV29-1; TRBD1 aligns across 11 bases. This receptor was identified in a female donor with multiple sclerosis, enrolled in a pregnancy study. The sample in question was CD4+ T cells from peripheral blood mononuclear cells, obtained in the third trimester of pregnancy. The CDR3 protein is CSVEPGQGVTNYGYTF. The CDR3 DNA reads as TGCAGCGTGGAACCGGGACAGGGGGTGACTAACTATGGCTACACCTTC.